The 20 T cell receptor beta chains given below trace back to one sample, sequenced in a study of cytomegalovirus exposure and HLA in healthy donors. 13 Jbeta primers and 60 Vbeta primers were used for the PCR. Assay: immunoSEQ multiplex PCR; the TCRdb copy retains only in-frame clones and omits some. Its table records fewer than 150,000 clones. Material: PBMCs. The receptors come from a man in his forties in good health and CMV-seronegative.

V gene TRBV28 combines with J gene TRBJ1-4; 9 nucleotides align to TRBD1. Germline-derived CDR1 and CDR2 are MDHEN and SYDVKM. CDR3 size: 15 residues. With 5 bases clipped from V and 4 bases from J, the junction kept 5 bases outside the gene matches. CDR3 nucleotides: TGTGCCAGCAGTAGCTCGGGACAGGGTAATGAAAAACTGTTTTTT. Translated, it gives CASSSSGQGNEKLFF.

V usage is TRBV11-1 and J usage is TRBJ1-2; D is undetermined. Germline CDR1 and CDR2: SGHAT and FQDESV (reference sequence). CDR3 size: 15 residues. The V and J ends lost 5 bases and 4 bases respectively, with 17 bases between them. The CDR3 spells CASSQGPQVAYGYTF. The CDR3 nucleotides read TGTGCCAGCAGCCAAGGCCCGCAGGTGGCCTATGGCTACACCTTC.

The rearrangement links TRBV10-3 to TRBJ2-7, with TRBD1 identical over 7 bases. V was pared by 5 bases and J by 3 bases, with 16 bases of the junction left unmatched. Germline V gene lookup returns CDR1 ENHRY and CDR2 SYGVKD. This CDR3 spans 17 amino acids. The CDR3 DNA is TGTGCCATCAGTTCACCCACCCTTGGGGACAGTGACTACGAGCAGTACTTC. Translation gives CAISSPTLGDSDYEQYF.

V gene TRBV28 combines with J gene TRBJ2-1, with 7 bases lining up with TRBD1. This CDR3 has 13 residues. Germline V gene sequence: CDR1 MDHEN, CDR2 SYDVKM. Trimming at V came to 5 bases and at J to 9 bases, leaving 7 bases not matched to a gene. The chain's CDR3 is CASSLTGVAEQFF. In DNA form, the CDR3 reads TGTGCCAGCAGTCTCACAGGGGTGGCTGAGCAGTTCTTC.

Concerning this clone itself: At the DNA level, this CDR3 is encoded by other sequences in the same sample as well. CDR3 residues: CASSLIAFANTGELFF. CDR3 DNA sequence: TGTGCCAGCAGTTTAATAGCGTTCGCGAACACCGGGGAGCTGTTTTTT. This chain joins TRBV27 and TRBJ2-2, with a tentative D call TRBD2 (5 bases). V was trimmed by 2 bases and J by 0 bases, leaving 10 bases between them. CDR1 MNHEY and CDR2 SMNVEV come from the germline V gene (reference sequence). The CDR3 consists of 16 residues.

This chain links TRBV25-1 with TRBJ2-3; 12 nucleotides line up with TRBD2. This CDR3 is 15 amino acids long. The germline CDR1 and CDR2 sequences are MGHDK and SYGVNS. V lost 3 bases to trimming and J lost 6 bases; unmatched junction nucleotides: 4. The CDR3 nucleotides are TGTGCCAGCAGTGAGGCTAGCGGGGGGGCGGATACGCAGTATTTT. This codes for CASSEASGGADTQYF.

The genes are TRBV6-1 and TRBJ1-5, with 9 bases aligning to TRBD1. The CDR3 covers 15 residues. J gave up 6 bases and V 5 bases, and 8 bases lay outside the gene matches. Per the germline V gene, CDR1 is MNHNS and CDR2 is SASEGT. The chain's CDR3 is CASSITGGASQPQHF. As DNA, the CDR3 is TGTGCCAGCAGTATAACAGGGGGCGCGAGTCAGCCCCAGCATTTT.

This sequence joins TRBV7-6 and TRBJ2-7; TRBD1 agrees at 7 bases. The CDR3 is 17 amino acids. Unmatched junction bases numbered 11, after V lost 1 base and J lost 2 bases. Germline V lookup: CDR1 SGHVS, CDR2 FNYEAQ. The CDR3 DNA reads TGTGCCAGCAGCTTAGAAGGGGGCGCAGTCCTGGCCTACGAGCAGTACTTC. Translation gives CASSLEGGAVLAYEQYF.

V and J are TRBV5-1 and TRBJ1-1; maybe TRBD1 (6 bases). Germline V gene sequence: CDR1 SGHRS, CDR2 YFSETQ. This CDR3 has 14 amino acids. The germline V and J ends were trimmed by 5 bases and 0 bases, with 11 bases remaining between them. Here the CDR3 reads CASSGGTLNTEAFF. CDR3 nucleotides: TGCGCCAGCAGTGGGGGCACATTGAACACTGAAGCTTTCTTT.

The CDR3 bases are TGTGCCAGCAGCTTGGATCCGGGGGCTAATGAAAAACTGTTTTTT. Protein: CASSLDPGANEKLFF. This chain connects TRBV5-4 to TRBJ1-4, with a weak D call TRBD1 (5 bases). Germline CDR1 and CDR2: SGHNT and YYREEE (reference sequence). V gave up 0 bases and J gave up 3 bases, with 9 bases separating them. CDR3 length: 15 residues.

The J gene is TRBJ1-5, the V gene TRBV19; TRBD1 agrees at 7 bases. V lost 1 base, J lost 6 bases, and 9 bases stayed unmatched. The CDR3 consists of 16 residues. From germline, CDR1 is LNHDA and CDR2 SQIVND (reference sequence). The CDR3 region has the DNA TGTGCCAGTAGTATAGGAAAGACAGGGACCCCTCAGCCCCAGCATTTT. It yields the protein CASSIGKTGTPQPQHF.

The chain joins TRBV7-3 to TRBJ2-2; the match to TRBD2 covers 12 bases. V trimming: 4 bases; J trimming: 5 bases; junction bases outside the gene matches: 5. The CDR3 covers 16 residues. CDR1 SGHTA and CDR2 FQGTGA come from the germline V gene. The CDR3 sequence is CASSSSGGAWTGELFF. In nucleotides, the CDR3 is TGTGCCAGCAGCTCTAGCGGGGGGGCTTGGACCGGGGAGCTGTTTTTT.

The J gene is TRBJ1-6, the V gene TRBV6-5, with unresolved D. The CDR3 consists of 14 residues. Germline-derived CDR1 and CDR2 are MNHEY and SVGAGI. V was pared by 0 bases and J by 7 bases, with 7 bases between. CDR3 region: CASSYSGRNSPLHF. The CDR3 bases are TGTGCCAGCAGTTACTCGGGGAGGAATTCACCCCTCCACTTT.

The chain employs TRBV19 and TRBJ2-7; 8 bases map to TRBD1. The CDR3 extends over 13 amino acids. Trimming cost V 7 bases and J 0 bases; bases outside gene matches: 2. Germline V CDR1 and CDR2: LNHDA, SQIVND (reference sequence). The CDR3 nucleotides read TGTGCCAGTACCGGACAGGGCTCCTACGAGCAGTACTTC. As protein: CASTGQGSYEQYF.

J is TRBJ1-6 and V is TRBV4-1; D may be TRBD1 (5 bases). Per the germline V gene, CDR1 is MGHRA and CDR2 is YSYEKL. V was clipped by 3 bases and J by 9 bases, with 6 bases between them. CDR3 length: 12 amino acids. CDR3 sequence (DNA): TGCGCCAGCAGCCAGGGGCGTTCACCCCTCCACTTT. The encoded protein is CASSQGRSPLHF.

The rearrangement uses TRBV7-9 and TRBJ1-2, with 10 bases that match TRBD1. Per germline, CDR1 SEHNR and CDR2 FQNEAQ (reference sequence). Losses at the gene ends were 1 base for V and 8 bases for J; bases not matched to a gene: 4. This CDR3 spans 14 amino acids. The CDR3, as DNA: TGTGCCAGCAGCTTAGGGGACAGGGGCTGGGGCTACACCTTC. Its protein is CASSLGDRGWGYTF.

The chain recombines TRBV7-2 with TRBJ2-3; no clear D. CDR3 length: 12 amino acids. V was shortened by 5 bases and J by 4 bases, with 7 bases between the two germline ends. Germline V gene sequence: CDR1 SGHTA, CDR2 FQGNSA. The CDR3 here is CASSIPADTQYF. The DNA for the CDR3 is TGTGCCAGCAGCATCCCGGCAGATACGCAGTATTTT.

CDR3 sequence reads: CASSLAPEAGELFF. Written as DNA, the CDR3 is TGTGCCAGCAGCCTAGCCCCTGAAGCCGGGGAGCTGTTTTTT. This chain uses TRBV5-4 with TRBJ2-2; TRBD2 is a possible D gene (5 bases). Germline lookup yields CDR1 SGHNT and CDR2 YYREEE (reference sequence). The CDR3 extends over 14 amino acids. Between the trimmed V and J ends, which lost 4 bases and 6 bases, there was a span of 13 bases.

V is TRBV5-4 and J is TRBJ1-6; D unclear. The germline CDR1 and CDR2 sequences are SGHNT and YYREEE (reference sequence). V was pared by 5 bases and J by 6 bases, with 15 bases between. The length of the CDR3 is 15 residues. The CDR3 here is CASSSGSRINSPLHF. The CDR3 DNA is TGTGCCAGCAGTTCCGGGTCGCGGATTAATTCACCCCTCCACTTT. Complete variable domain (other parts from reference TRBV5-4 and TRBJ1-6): ETGVTQSPTHLIKTRGQQVTLRCSSQSGHNTVSWYQQALGQGPQFIFQYYREEENGRGNFPPRFSGLQFPNYSSELNVNALELDDSALYLCASSSGSRINSPLHFGNGTRLTVT.

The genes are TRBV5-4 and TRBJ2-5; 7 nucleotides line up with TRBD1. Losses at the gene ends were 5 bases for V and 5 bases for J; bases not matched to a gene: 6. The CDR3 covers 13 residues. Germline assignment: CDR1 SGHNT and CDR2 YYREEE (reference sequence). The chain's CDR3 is CASSYDRDETQYF. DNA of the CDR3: TGTGCCAGCAGTTACGACAGGGATGAGACCCAGTACTTC.